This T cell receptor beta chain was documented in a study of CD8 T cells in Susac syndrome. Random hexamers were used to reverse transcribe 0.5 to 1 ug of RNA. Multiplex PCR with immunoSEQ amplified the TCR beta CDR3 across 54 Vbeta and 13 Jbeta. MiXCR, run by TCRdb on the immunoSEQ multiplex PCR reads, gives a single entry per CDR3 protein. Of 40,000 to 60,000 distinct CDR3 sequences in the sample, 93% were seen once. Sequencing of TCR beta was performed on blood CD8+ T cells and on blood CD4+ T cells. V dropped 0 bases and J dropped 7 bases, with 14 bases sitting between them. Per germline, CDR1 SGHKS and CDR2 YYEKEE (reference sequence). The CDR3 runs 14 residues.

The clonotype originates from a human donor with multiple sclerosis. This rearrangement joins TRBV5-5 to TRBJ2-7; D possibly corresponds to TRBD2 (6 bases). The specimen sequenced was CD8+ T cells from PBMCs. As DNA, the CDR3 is TGTGCCAGCAGCTTGGATAGGGGACTGAGTGAGCAGTACTTC. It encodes CASSLDRGLSEQYF.